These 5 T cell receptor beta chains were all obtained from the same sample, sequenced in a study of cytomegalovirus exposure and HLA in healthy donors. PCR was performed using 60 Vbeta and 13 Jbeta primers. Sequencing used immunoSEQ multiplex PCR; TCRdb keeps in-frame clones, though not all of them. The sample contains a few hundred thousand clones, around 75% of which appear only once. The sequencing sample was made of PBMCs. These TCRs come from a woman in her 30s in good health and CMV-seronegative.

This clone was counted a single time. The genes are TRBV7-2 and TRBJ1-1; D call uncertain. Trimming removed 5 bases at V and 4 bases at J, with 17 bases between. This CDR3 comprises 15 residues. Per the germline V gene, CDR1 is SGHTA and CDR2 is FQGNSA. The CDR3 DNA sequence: TGTGCCAGCAGCCCTAGGCGGGAAATAAGCACTGAAGCTTTCTTT. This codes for CASSPRREISTEAFF.

DNA of the CDR3: TGCGCCAGCAGCCAGAGGGGTCGACAGGCCACAGATACGCAGTATTTT. Translating it yields CASSQRGRQATDTQYF. This chain connects TRBV4-1 to TRBJ2-3, with a tentative D call TRBD1 (6 bases). This CDR3 is 16 amino acids long. Germline loops: CDR1 MGHRA, CDR2 YSYEKL. V was trimmed by 3 bases and J by 2 bases, leaving 15 bases between them.

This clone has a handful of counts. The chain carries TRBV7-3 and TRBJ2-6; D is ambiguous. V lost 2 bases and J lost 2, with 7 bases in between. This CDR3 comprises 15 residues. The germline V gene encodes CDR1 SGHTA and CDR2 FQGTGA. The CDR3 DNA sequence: TGTGCCAGCAGCTTACGGGTACCTGGGGCCAACGTCCTGACTTTC. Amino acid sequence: CASSLRVPGANVLTF.

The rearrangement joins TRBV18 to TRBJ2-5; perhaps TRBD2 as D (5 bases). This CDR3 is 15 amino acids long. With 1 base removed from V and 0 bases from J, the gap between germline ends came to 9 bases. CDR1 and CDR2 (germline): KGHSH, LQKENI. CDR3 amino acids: CASSPQPRDQETQYF. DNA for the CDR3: TGTGCCAGCTCACCACAGCCGAGGGACCAAGAGACCCAGTACTTC.

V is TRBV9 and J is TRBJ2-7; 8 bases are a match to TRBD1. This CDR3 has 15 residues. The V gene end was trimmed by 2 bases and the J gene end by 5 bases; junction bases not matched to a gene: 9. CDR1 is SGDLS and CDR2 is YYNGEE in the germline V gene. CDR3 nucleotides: TGTGCCAGCAGCGTTCTTTGGACAGGGCCGGACGAGCAGTACTTC. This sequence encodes CASSVLWTGPDEQYF.